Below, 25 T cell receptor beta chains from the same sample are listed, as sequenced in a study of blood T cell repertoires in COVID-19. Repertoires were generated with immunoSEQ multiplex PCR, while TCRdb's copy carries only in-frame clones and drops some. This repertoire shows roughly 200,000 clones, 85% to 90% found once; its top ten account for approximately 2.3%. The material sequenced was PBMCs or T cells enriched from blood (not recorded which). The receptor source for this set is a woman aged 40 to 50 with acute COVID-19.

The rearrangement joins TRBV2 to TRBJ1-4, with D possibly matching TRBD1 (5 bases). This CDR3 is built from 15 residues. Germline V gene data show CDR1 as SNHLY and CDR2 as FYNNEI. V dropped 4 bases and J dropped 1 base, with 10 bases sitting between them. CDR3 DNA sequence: TGTGCCAGCAGTGCCACCCAGGGAACTAATGAAAAACTGTTTTTT. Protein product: CASSATQGTNEKLFF.

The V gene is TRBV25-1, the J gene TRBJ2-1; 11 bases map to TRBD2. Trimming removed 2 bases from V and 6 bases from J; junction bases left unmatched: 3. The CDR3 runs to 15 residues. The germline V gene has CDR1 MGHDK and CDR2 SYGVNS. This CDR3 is CASSEATSGSNEQFF. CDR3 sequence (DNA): TGTGCCAGCAGTGAAGCTACTAGCGGGAGCAATGAGCAGTTCTTC.

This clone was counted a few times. The CDR3 protein is CASSQGQGLVGELFF. The CDR3 region has the DNA TGTGCCAGCTCCCAAGGACAGGGTCTCGTCGGGGAGCTGTTTTTT. The chain employs TRBV18 and TRBJ2-2, with 8 nucleotides matching TRBD1. The CDR3 is made up of 15 amino acids. Germline V gene sequence: CDR1 KGHSH, CDR2 LQKENI. V lost 6 bases to trimming and J lost 7 bases; unmatched junction nucleotides: 10.

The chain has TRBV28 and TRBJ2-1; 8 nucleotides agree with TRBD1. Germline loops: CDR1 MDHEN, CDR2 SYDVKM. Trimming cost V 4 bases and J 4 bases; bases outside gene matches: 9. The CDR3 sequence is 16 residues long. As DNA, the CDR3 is TGTGCCAGCAGTTCCCCAGGGGGCGCGATGTACAATGAGCAGTTCTTC. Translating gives CASSSPGGAMYNEQFF.

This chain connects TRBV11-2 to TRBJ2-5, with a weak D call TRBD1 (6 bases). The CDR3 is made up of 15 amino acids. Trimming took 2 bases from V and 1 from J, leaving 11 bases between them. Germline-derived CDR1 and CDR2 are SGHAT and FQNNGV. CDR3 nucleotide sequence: TGTGCCAGCAGCTTACAGACAGGAATCCAAGAGACCCAGTACTTC. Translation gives CASSLQTGIQETQYF.

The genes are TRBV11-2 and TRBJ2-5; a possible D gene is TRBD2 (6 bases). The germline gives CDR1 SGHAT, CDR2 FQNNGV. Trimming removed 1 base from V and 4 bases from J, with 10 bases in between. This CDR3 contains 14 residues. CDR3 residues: CASSLGGVVETQYF. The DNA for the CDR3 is TGTGCCAGCAGCTTAGGGGGGGTAGTAGAGACCCAGTACTTC.

CDR3 protein: CASSSGTGWGHEAFF. The CDR3 region has the DNA TGTGCCAGCAGTTCCGGGACAGGGTGGGGTCATGAAGCTTTCTTT. The chain employs TRBV7-9 and TRBJ1-1, with 9 bases matching TRBD1. This CDR3 is 15 amino acids long. The germline V gene encodes CDR1 SEHNR and CDR2 FQNEAQ (reference sequence). The V and J ends lost 6 bases and 7 bases, in that order; junction bases with no gene match: 12.

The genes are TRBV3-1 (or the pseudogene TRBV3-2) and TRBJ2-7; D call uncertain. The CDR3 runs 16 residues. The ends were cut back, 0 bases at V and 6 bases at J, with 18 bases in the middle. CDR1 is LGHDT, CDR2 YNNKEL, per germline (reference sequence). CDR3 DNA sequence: TGTGCCAGCAGCCAAGATCTGGTCGAGCCCTTCCCCGAGCAGTACTTC. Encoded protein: CASSQDLVEPFPEQYF.

The CDR3 region is CASSLGGAGELFF. CDR3 nucleotides: TGTGCCAGCAGCTTAGGAGGGGCCGGGGAGCTGTTTTTT. V and J are TRBV7-3 and TRBJ2-2; D might be TRBD2 (6 bases). Deletions cut 2 bases from V and 6 bases from J, with 7 bases between. The CDR3 runs 13 residues. CDR1 and CDR2 from the germline V gene are SGHTA and FQGTGA.

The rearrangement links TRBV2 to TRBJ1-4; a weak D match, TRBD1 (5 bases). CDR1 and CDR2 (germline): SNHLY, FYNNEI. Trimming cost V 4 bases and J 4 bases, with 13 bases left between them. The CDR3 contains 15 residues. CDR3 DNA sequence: TGTGCCAGCAGTGCTCCGGAGGGGCTTAATGAAAAACTGTTTTTT. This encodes CASSAPEGLNEKLFF.

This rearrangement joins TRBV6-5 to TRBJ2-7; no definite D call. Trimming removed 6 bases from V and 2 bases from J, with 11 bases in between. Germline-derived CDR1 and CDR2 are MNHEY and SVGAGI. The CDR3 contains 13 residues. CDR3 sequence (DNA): TGTGCCAGCAGGAACACGGGTACCTACGAGCAGTACTTC. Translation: CASRNTGTYEQYF.

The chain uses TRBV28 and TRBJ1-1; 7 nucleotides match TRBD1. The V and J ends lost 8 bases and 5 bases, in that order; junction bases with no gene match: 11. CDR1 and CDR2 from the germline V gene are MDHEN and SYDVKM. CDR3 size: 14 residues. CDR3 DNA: TGTGCCAGCTCGATGAGAGGGACAGCGACTGAAGCTTTCTTT. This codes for CASSMRGTATEAFF.

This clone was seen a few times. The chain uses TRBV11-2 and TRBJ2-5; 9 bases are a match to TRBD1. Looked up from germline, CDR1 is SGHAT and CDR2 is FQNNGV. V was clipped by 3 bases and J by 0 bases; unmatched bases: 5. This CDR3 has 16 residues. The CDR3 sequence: CASSFGDRAYQETQYF. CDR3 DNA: TGTGCCAGCAGCTTTGGGGACAGGGCTTACCAAGAGACCCAGTACTTC. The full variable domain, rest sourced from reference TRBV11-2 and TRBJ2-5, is EAGVAQSPRYKIIEKRQSVAFWCNPISGHATLYWYQQILGQGPKLLIQFQNNGVVDDSQLPKDRFSAERLKGVDSTLKIQPAKLEDSAVYLCASSFGDRAYQETQYFGPGTRLLVL.

In nucleotides, the CDR3 is TGCAGCGTTGATGTGGCCAGCACAGATACGCAGTATTTT. Protein sequence: CSVDVASTDTQYF. V usage is TRBV29-1 and J usage is TRBJ2-3; D gene unclear. This CDR3 is built from 13 residues. The germline V and J ends were trimmed by 3 bases and 0 bases, with 7 bases remaining between them. Germline V gene sequence: CDR1 SQVTM, CDR2 ANQGSEA.

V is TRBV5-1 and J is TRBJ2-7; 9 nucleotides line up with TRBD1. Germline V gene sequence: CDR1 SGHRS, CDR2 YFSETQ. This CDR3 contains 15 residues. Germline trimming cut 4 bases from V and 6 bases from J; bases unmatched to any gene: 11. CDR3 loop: CASSIAGTGKPEQYF. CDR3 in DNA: TGCGCCAGCAGCATAGCCGGGACAGGGAAACCCGAGCAGTACTTC.

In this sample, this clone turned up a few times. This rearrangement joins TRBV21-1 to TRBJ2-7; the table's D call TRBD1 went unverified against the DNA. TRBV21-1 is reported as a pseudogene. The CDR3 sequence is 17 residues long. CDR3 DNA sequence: TGTGCCAGCAGCAAAGGGGGAAGTGACAGGGCGACCTACGAGCAGTACTTC. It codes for CASSKGGSDRATYEQYF.

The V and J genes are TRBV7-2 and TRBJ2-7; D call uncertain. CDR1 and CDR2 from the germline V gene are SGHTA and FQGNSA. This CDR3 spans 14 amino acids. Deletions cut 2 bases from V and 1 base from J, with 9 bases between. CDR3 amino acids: CASSLNPQSYEQYF. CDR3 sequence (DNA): TGTGCCAGCAGCTTAAACCCCCAGTCCTACGAGCAGTACTTC.

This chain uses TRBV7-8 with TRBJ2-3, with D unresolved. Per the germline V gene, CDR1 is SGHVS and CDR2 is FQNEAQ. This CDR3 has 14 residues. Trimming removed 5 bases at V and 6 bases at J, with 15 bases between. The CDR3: CASSPPRPPDTQYF. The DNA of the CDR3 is TGTGCCAGCAGCCCCCCGAGGCCCCCTGATACGCAGTATTTT.

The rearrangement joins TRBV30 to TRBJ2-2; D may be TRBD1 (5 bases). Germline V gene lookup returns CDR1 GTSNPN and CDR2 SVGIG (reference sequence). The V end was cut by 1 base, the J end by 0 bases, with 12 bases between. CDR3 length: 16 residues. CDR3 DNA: TGTGCCTGGAGTGCCCCCGCACAGGCGAACACCGGGGAGCTGTTTTTT. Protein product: CAWSAPAQANTGELFF.

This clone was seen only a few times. DNA of the CDR3: TGTGCCAGCAGCCAATTTAACTCCATCTCCGATGATACGCAGTATTTT. Amino acid sequence: CASSQFNSISDDTQYF. The chain employs TRBV3-1 (or the pseudogene TRBV3-2) and TRBJ2-3, with D hard to call. The CDR3 runs 16 residues. V lost 2 bases and J 6 bases, leaving 18 bases between the germline ends. Germline V CDR1 and CDR2: LGHDT, YNNKEL (reference sequence).

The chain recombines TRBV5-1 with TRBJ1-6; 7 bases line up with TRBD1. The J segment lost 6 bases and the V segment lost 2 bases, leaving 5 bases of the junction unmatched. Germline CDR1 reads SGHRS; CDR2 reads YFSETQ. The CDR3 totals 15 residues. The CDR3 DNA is TGCGCCAGCAGCTTAAGACAGGGCCCTAATTCACCCCTCCACTTT. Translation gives CASSLRQGPNSPLHF.

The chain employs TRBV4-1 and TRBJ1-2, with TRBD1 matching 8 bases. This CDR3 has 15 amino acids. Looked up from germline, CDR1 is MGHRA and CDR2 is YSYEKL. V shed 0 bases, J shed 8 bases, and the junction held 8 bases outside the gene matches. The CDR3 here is CASSQEGRGRSGYTF. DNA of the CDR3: TGCGCCAGCAGCCAAGAAGGCAGGGGGCGAAGCGGCTACACCTTC.

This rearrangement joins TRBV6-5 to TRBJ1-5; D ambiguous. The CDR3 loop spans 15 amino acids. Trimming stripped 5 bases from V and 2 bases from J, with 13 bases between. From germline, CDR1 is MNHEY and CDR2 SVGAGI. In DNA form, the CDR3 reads TGTGCCAGCAGTCCTTCCTCAGGTGGCAATCAGCCCCAGCATTTT. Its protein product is CASSPSSGGNQPQHF.

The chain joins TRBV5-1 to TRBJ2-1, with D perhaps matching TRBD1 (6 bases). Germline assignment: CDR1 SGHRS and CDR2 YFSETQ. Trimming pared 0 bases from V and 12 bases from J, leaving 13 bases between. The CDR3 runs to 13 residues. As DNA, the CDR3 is TGCGCCAGCAGCTTGGACCGATTGACAGGGCAGTTCTTC. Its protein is CASSLDRLTGQFF.

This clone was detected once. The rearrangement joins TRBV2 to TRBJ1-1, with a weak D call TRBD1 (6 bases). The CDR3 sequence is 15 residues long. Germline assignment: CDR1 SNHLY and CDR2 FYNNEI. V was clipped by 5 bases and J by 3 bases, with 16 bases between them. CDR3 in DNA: TGTGCCAGCAGTCTCCAGGGGTCCACGGACACTGAAGCTTTCTTT. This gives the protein CASSLQGSTDTEAFF.